Below, 6 T cell receptor beta chains from the same sample are listed, as sequenced in a study of blood T cell repertoires in COVID-19 (dated by TCRdb to between 2020 and 2021). Library preparation used the immunoSEQ multiplex PCR assay. TCRdb carries this immuneACCESS record with in-frame sequences only. Its versions omit some clonotypes, under half of them owing to an unresolved V gene in the studies checked, with the rest unexplained. The sample has 65,000 to 85,000 clones on record, 79% of them singletons. Of the sample, about 5% is held by the ten largest clones. Specimen: peripheral blood. All receptors come from a woman older than 75 with active or convalescent COVID-19.

J is TRBJ2-2 and V is TRBV5-1; possibly TRBD2 for D (5 bases). CDR3 length: 13 residues. The V gene's germline CDR1 is SGHRS and CDR2 YFSETQ. V dropped 2 bases and J dropped 9 bases, with 11 bases sitting between them. The CDR3 sequence is CASSFLGLRELFF. DNA for the CDR3: TGCGCCAGCAGCTTCCTTGGACTGCGGGAGCTGTTTTTT. Full variable domain (missing parts from reference TRBV5-1 and TRBJ2-2): KAGVTQTPRYLIKTRGQQVTLSCSPISGHRSVSWYQQTPGQGLQFLFEYFSETQRNKGNFPGRFSGRQFSNSRSEMNVSTLELGDSALYLCASSFLGLRELFFGEGSRLTVL.

The rearrangement links TRBV19 to TRBJ2-6; 9 bases agree with TRBD1. After removal of 5 bases from V and 2 bases from J, the junction contained 7 bases not matched to a gene. This CDR3 region has 17 residues. Germline loops: CDR1 LNHDA, CDR2 SQIVND (reference sequence). The CDR3 protein is CASSLDRGGPGANVLTF. The DNA of the CDR3 is TGTGCCAGTAGTTTGGACAGGGGTGGGCCTGGGGCCAACGTCCTGACTTTC.

This chain joins TRBV7-9 and TRBJ2-1; TRBD2 might be the D (6 bases). Trimming took off 2 bases at V and 8 bases at J, with 13 bases between the two ends. Germline values: CDR1 SEHNR, CDR2 FQNEAQ (reference sequence). The length of the CDR3 is 14 residues. In nucleotides, the CDR3 is TGTGCCAGCAGCTTAATAGGGTCTAGCGATGAGCAGTTCTTC. This encodes CASSLIGSSDEQFF. The complete variable domain, with remaining parts taken from reference TRBV7-9 and TRBJ2-1, reads DTGVSQNPRHKITKRGQNVTFRCDPISEHNRLYWYRQTLGQGPEFLTYFQNEAQLEKSRLLSDRFSAERPKGSFSTLEIQRTEQGDSAMYLCASSLIGSSDEQFFGPGTRLTVL.

CDR3 region: CASSIGQIGGYTF. The DNA for the CDR3 is TGTGCCAGTAGTATTGGACAGATTGGAGGCTACACCTTC. V gene TRBV19 combines with J gene TRBJ1-2; tentatively, D is TRBD1 (6 bases). The CDR3 contains 13 residues. Germline V CDR1 and CDR2: LNHDA, SQIVND (reference sequence). V was cut by 3 bases and J by 8 bases, with 13 bases left in between.

The chain uses TRBV29-1 and TRBJ2-3; a possible D gene is TRBD2 (7 bases). Germline assignment: CDR1 SQVTM and CDR2 ANQGSEA. The V gene lost 8 bases and the J gene lost 0 bases, with 18 bases spanning the gap. This CDR3 comprises 15 residues. The CDR3 sequence is CSTKGGTSSTDTQYF. The CDR3 DNA is TGCAGCACCAAGGGGGGGACCTCTAGCACAGATACGCAGTATTTT.

The chain uses TRBV4-3 and TRBJ2-7; 14 bases line up with TRBD2. V was pared by 4 bases and J by 6 bases, with 5 bases of the junction left unmatched. Germline lookup yields CDR1 LGHNA and CDR2 YSLEER. This CDR3 is 15 amino acids long. CDR3 amino acids: CASSPGLAGVGEQYF. DNA of the CDR3: TGCGCCAGCAGCCCGGGACTAGCGGGAGTGGGCGAGCAGTACTTC.